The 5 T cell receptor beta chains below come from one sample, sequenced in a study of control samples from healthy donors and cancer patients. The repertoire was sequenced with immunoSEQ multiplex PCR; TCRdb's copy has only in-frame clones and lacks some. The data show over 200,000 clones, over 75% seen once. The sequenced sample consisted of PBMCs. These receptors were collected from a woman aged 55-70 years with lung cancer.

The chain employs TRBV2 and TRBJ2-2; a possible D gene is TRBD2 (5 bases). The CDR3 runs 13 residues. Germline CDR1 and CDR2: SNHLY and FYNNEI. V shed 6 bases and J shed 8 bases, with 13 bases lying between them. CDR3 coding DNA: TGTGCCAGCAGCGACTCCGGGGAGGGGGAGCTGTTTTTT. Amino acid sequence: CASSDSGEGELFF.

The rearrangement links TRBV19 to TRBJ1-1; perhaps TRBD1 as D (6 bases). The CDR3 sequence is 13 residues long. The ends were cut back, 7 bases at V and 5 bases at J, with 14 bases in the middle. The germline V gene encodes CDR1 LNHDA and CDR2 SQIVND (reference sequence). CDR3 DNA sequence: TGTGCCAGTATCTCACAGGGTTGGACTGAAGCTTTCTTT. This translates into CASISQGWTEAFF.

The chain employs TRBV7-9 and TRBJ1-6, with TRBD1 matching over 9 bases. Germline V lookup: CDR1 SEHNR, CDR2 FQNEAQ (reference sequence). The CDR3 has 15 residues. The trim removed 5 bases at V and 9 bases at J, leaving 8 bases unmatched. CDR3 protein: CASSLGTGYGSPLHF. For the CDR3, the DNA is TGTGCCAGCAGCCTCGGGACAGGGTACGGTTCACCCCTCCACTTT. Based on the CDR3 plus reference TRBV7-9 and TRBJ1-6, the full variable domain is DTGVSQNPRHKITKRGQNVTFRCDPISEHNRLYWYRQTLGQGPEFLTYFQNEAQLEKSRLLSDRFSAERPKGSFSTLEIQRTEQGDSAMYLCASSLGTGYGSPLHFGNGTRLTVT.

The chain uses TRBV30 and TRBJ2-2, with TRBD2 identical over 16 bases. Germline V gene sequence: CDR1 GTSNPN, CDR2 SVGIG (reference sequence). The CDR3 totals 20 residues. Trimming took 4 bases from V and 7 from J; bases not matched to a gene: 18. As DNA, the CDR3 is TGTGCCTGGACCCCAACCGGGACTAGCGGGGGGGCCCCACCGGTCGGGGAGCTGTTTTTT. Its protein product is CAWTPTGTSGGAPPVGELFF. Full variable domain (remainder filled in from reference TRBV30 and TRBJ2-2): SQTIHQWPATLVQPVGSPLSLECTVEGTSNPNLYWYRQAAGRGLQLLFYSVGIGQISSEVPQNLSASRPQDRQFILSSKKLLLSDSGFYLCAWTPTGTSGGAPPVGELFFGEGSRLTVL.

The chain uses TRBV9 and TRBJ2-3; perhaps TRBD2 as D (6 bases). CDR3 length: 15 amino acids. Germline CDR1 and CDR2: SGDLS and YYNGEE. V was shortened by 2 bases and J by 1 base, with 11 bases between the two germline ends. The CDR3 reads CASSVRDWGTDTQYF. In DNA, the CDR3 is TGTGCCAGCAGCGTCCGGGACTGGGGCACAGATACGCAGTATTTT. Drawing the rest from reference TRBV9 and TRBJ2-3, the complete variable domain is DSGVTQTPKHLITATGQRVTLRCSPRSGDLSVYWYQQSLDQGLQFLIQYYNGEERAKGNILERFSAQQFPDLHSELNLSSLELGDSALYFCASSVRDWGTDTQYFGPGTRLTVL.